These 27 T cell receptor beta chains were sequenced from one sample in a study of T cells in tumors after PD-1 blockade. Generated by immunoSEQ multiplex PCR, the TCRdb table keeps only in-frame clones and is missing some. This sample has some 60,000 clones, with about four fifths found just once. The input for sequencing was PBMCs, taken before anti-PD-1 treatment. These receptors all stem from a human donor with basal cell carcinoma.

Only a few counts were recorded for this clone. The chain combines TRBV6-1 with TRBJ2-6, with a tentative D call TRBD1 (5 bases). CDR1 is MNHNS, CDR2 SASEGT, per germline. The CDR3 is 15 residues long. V gave up 3 bases and J gave up 1 base, with 7 bases separating them. This chain's CDR3 is CASSEDTSGANVLTF. In DNA, the CDR3 is TGTGCCAGCAGTGAGGACACGTCTGGGGCCAACGTCCTGACTTTC.

This clone was seen a few times. This sequence joins TRBV2 and TRBJ2-1; the D gene could be TRBD1 or TRBD2 (6 bases each). The CDR3 contains 14 residues. Per the germline V gene, CDR1 is SNHLY and CDR2 is FYNNEI. The V gene lost 1 base and the J gene lost 7 bases, with 11 bases spanning the gap. The CDR3 loop is CASSEVGGGNEQFF. In nucleotides, the CDR3 is TGTGCCAGCAGTGAAGTTGGAGGGGGGAATGAGCAGTTCTTC.

The sample holds a few counts of this clone. The chain is built from TRBV19 and TRBJ2-5, with D maybe TRBD1 (6 bases). This CDR3 comprises 14 residues. Germline-derived CDR1 and CDR2 are LNHDA and SQIVND (reference sequence). V was clipped by 1 base and J by 4 bases, with 10 bases between them. The CDR3 here is CASSIVPGAETQYF. The CDR3 coding sequence is TGTGCCAGTAGTATAGTACCAGGGGCAGAGACCCAGTACTTC.

This chain joins TRBV18 and TRBJ2-7, with 10 bases lining up with TRBD1. The CDR3 sequence is 14 residues long. V shed 6 bases and J 7 bases; nucleotides not matched to a gene: 9. Germline V gene sequence: CDR1 KGHSH, CDR2 LQKENI. This CDR3 reads CASSLGQGGREQYF. The CDR3 DNA follows: TGTGCCAGCTCCCTCGGACAGGGGGGGAGAGAGCAGTACTTC.

V usage is TRBV30 and J usage is TRBJ2-2; D ambiguous. CDR1 is GTSNPN, CDR2 SVGIG, per germline (reference sequence). This CDR3 has 13 amino acids. The V end was cut by 0 bases, the J end by 4 bases, with 6 bases between. The CDR3 region is CAWSVLGTGELFF. CDR3 DNA sequence: TGTGCCTGGAGTGTACTTGGCACCGGGGAGCTGTTTTTT.

The chain links TRBV6-1 to TRBJ1-2; 8 nucleotides line up with TRBD1. CDR1 is MNHNS, CDR2 SASEGT, per germline. J gave up 10 bases and V 1 base, and 8 bases lay outside the gene matches. This CDR3 contains 14 residues. CDR3: CASSEVTGVFHYTF. DNA of the CDR3: TGTGCCAGCAGTGAAGTGACAGGGGTGTTCCACTACACCTTC.

CDR3 protein: CATRQGLQTGELFF. The CDR3 bases are TGTGCCACCCGACAGGGACTACAAACCGGGGAGCTGTTTTTT. This chain uses TRBV27 with TRBJ2-2, with D perhaps given as TRBD1 or TRBD2 (7 bases each). The CDR3 sequence is 14 residues long. The germline V and J ends were trimmed by 10 bases and 5 bases, with 17 bases remaining between them. From germline, CDR1 is MNHEY and CDR2 SMNVEV (reference sequence).

The CDR3 bases are TGTGCCAGCAGCTTAGGGAGGGGCCGAGAGACCCAGTACTTC. It codes for CASSLGRGRETQYF. The chain uses TRBV7-2 and TRBJ2-5, with D perhaps matching TRBD2 (6 bases). The V end was cut by 1 base, the J end by 4 bases, with 10 bases between. Germline V gene lookup returns CDR1 SGHTA and CDR2 FQGNSA. The CDR3 has 14 amino acids.

This chain uses TRBV11-1 with TRBJ2-2; D is ambiguous. V was shortened by 3 bases and J by 7 bases, with 12 bases between the two germline ends. Per germline, CDR1 SGHAT and CDR2 FQDESV (reference sequence). The CDR3 contains 14 residues. Here the CDR3 reads CASSFEVLSGELFF. The CDR3 DNA follows: TGTGCCAGCAGCTTCGAGGTCTTGAGCGGGGAGCTGTTTTTT.

The chain carries TRBV6-1 and TRBJ1-6; 7 nucleotides line up with TRBD1. The germline CDR1 and CDR2 sequences are MNHNS and SASEGT. J gave up 7 bases and V 1 base, and 7 bases lay outside the gene matches. This CDR3 region has 16 residues. CDR3 residues: CASSEGAGGLNSPLHF. The CDR3 bases are TGTGCCAGCAGTGAAGGCGCAGGGGGATTAAATTCACCCCTCCACTTT.

The V call is TRBV5-5, the J call TRBJ2-2; D possibly corresponds to TRBD2 (5 bases). Looked up from germline, CDR1 is SGHKS and CDR2 is YYEKEE (reference sequence). The germline V and J ends were trimmed by 5 bases and 6 bases, with 14 bases remaining between them. The length of the CDR3 is 14 residues. The CDR3 loop reads CASRREGGAGELFF. CDR3 bases: TGTGCCAGCAGGAGGGAAGGCGGCGCCGGGGAGCTGTTTTTT. Full variable domain (outside the CDR3, taken from reference TRBV5-5 and TRBJ2-2): DAGVTQSPTHLIKTRGQQVTLRCSPISGHKSVSWYQQVLGQGPQFIFQYYEKEERGRGNFPDRFSARQFPNYSSELNVNALLLGDSALYLCASRREGGAGELFFGEGSRLTVL.

This clone was seen only once. The chain uses TRBV3-1 (or the pseudogene TRBV3-2) and TRBJ2-2; 12 bases map to TRBD1. Germline-derived CDR1 and CDR2 are LGHDT and YNNKEL (reference sequence). This CDR3 has 15 amino acids. V shed 5 bases and J 6 bases; nucleotides not matched to a gene: 4. The CDR3, as DNA: TGTGCCAGCAGCTCCGGGACAGGGGGCCCCGGGGAGCTGTTTTTT. Translation gives CASSSGTGGPGELFF.

The table lists this clone with a count of one. The J gene is TRBJ2-3, the V gene TRBV5-5; 8 nucleotides match TRBD2. Unmatched junction bases numbered 8, after V lost 4 bases and J lost 4 bases. CDR1 is SGHKS, CDR2 YYEKEE, per germline (reference sequence). This CDR3 has 15 residues. CDR3 in DNA: TGTGCCAGCAGCGCCCTCGGGGGGGGTGCAGATACGCAGTATTTT. Its translation: CASSALGGGADTQYF. Full variable domain (outside the CDR3, taken from reference TRBV5-5 and TRBJ2-3): DAGVTQSPTHLIKTRGQQVTLRCSPISGHKSVSWYQQVLGQGPQFIFQYYEKEERGRGNFPDRFSARQFPNYSSELNVNALLLGDSALYLCASSALGGGADTQYFGPGTRLTVL.

The chain links TRBV7-9 to TRBJ1-4, with TRBD1 identical over 8 bases. V lost 3 bases, J lost 5 bases, and 2 bases stayed unmatched. The CDR3 is made up of 14 amino acids. Germline V gene data show CDR1 as SEHNR and CDR2 as FQNEAQ (reference sequence). The CDR3 spells CASSLRQGNEKLFF. The CDR3 nucleotides read TGTGCCAGCAGCTTGAGACAGGGGAATGAAAAACTGTTTTTT.

This clone was found once. The CDR3 spells CASSLNWGRGLGETQYF. The CDR3, as DNA: TGCGCCAGCAGCTTGAATTGGGGCAGGGGCTTAGGAGAGACCCAGTACTTC. The chain links TRBV5-1 to TRBJ2-5, with D perhaps matching TRBD1 (6 bases). V was cut by 1 base and J by 4 bases, with 20 bases left in between. The CDR3 covers 17 residues. CDR1 is SGHRS and CDR2 is YFSETQ in the germline V gene.

This clone was counted a single time. The chain recombines TRBV7-8 with TRBJ1-1, with 7 bases fitting TRBD1. J gave up 5 bases and V 4 bases, and 13 bases lay outside the gene matches. Looked up from germline, CDR1 is SGHVS and CDR2 is FQNEAQ. The CDR3 is 16 amino acids. CDR3 nucleotides: TGTGCCAGCAGCTCCTGGCGACAGGGTGTGCGGACTGAAGCTTTCTTT. Translation: CASSSWRQGVRTEAFF.

The chain is built from TRBV6-4 and TRBJ2-2; 9 nucleotides align to TRBD2. Germline assignment: CDR1 MRHNA and CDR2 SNTAGT. The CDR3 consists of 13 residues. V trimming: 6 bases; J trimming: 7 bases; junction bases outside the gene matches: 3. CDR3 sequence reads: CASRAGGFGELFF. In nucleotides, the CDR3 is TGTGCCAGCAGAGCGGGGGGCTTCGGGGAGCTGTTTTTT.

The chain couples TRBV5-1 to TRBJ1-1; D gene ambiguous. The CDR3 totals 14 residues. Germline values: CDR1 SGHRS, CDR2 YFSETQ. V was trimmed by 1 base and J by 6 bases, leaving 13 bases between them. CDR3 amino acids: CASSLRESKAEAFF. As DNA, the CDR3 is TGCGCCAGCAGCTTGAGGGAGAGCAAGGCTGAAGCTTTCTTT.

The chain carries TRBV4-2 and TRBJ2-3; TRBD2 matches 11 bases. Germline trimming cut 4 bases from V and 0 bases from J; bases unmatched to any gene: 6. Germline CDR1 reads LGHNA; CDR2 reads YNFKEQ. The CDR3 runs 17 residues. The CDR3 coding sequence is TGTGCCAGCAGCCGCCGAACTAGCGGGGGTAGCACAGATACGCAGTATTTT. Amino acids: CASSRRTSGGSTDTQYF.

This chain joins TRBV11-3 and TRBJ2-3; TRBD2 agrees at 13 bases. The V gene's germline CDR1 is SGHNT and CDR2 YENEEA. The CDR3 runs 17 residues. V shed 5 bases and J 1 base; nucleotides not matched to a gene: 6. The CDR3 region has the DNA TGTGCCAGCAGCCCAGGACTAGCGGGGGCCGGCACAGATACGCAGTATTTT. Translating gives CASSPGLAGAGTDTQYF.

This sequence joins TRBV6-2 or TRBV6-3 and TRBJ1-3, with 8 bases fitting TRBD1. Germline V gives CDR1 MNHEY, CDR2 SVGEGT. The CDR3 runs 15 residues. Trimming took 6 bases from V and 4 from J; bases not matched to a gene: 8. CDR3 nucleotides: TGTGCCAGCAGCCATCAGGGGGCGGCCGGAAACACCATATATTTT. Translating it yields CASSHQGAAGNTIYF.

This clone appeared a single time. The chain combines TRBV7-2 with TRBJ2-3; D gene unclear. The germline gives CDR1 SGHTA, CDR2 FQGNSA. Trimming cost V 1 base and J 7 bases, with 12 bases left between them. The CDR3 totals 14 residues. Here the CDR3 reads CASSLEVSANTQYF. In DNA, the CDR3 is TGTGCCAGCAGCTTAGAGGTCAGTGCGAATACGCAGTATTTT. Using reference TRBV7-2 and TRBJ2-3 for the parts outside the CDR3, the full variable domain is GAGVSQSPSNKVTEKGKDVELRCDPISGHTALYWYRQSLGQGLEFLIYFQGNSAPDKSGLPSDRFSAERTGGSVSTLTIQRTQQEDSAVYLCASSLEVSANTQYFGPGTRLTVL.

This clone was picked up a small number of times. The CDR3, as DNA: TGCGCCAGCAGCTTGGGTGTGGGAAGCTCCTACGAGCAGTACTTC. This codes for CASSLGVGSSYEQYF. The chain couples TRBV5-1 to TRBJ2-7, with D uncertain. Trimming took 0 bases from V and 0 from J, leaving 10 bases between them. This CDR3 is built from 15 residues. The germline gives CDR1 SGHRS, CDR2 YFSETQ.

V and J are TRBV2 and TRBJ2-7, with D perhaps matching TRBD1 (6 bases). The germline V gene has CDR1 SNHLY and CDR2 FYNNEI. V was trimmed by 6 bases and J by 5 bases, leaving 20 bases between them. The length of the CDR3 is 15 residues. The CDR3 DNA reads as TGTGCCAGCAGAGAGGGTACAGGGATCTGGAACGAGCAGTACTTC. This sequence encodes CASREGTGIWNEQYF.

The chain has TRBV3-1 (or the pseudogene TRBV3-2) and TRBJ2-3, with 10 bases fitting TRBD2. CDR1 and CDR2 from the germline V gene are LGHDT and YNNKEL (reference sequence). CDR3 length equals 16 residues. Unmatched junction bases numbered 5, after V lost 1 base and J lost 4 bases. The CDR3 coding sequence is TGTGCCAGCAGCCAAGTAGGAGCGGGGGGGCCAGATACGCAGTATTTT. Amino acids: CASSQVGAGGPDTQYF.

The chain is built from TRBV5-4 and TRBJ1-2; 9 bases match TRBD1. J lost 7 bases, V lost 7 bases, and 8 bases had no gene match. Germline V gene sequence: CDR1 SGHNT, CDR2 YYREEE (reference sequence). The CDR3 covers 13 residues. The CDR3 DNA reads TGTGCCAGCGGAACAGGGGGCGCAGGTGGCTACACCTTC. Amino acid sequence: CASGTGGAGGYTF.

V usage is TRBV30 and J usage is TRBJ2-7; 8 positions match TRBD2. Germline V gene lookup returns CDR1 GTSNPN and CDR2 SVGIG (reference sequence). V gave up 0 bases and J gave up 3 bases; unmatched junction bases: 4. There are 14 residues in the CDR3. The DNA of the CDR3 is TGTGCCTGGAGTGTCAGCGGGGGTAGCTACGAGCAGTACTTC. This sequence encodes CAWSVSGGSYEQYF.